This entry features one T cell receptor (beta chain) sequence. The antigen is unknown. The data belong to a study of cytomegalovirus exposure and HLA in healthy donors. This PCR relied on a set of 60 Vbeta primers and 13 Jbeta primers. Produced via immunoSEQ multiplex PCR; TCRdb's table is partial and in-frame only. The table shows 110,000 to 150,000 clones, with about 80% occurring only once. Notes on the study in general: It is likely that the observed cluster of highly shared sequence variants was a sequencing artifact.

Trimming cost V 4 bases and J 1 base; bases outside gene matches: 6. Germline assignment: CDR1 SGDLS and CDR2 YYNGEE. The CDR3 has 17 residues. Sequenced input: PBMCs. The J gene is TRBJ2-3, the V gene TRBV9; TRBD2 matches at 13 bases. The origin of this receptor is a woman in her twenties or thirties in good health and CMV-seronegative. The DNA of the CDR3 is TGTGCCAGCAGCCAGGGACTAGCGGGACTGCGCACAGATACGCAGTATTTT. Translated, it gives CASSQGLAGLRTDTQYF.